This T cell receptor beta chain comes out of a study of T-cell memory formation after mild COVID-19. A single record per CDR3 protein comes from TCRdb applying MiXCR to the 5' RACE reads. The sample holds over 400,000 distinct CDR3 sequences, under 25% seen once. The V gene lost 5 bases and the J gene lost 7 bases, with 14 bases spanning the gap. From germline, CDR1 is SEHNR and CDR2 FQNEAQ (reference sequence). This CDR3 contains 13 residues. The sequencing sample was made of PBMCs or a T cell subset sorted from them (not recorded which). This TCR came from an adult woman who had mild COVID-19 (a few samples of this study predate the infection). Cell type and time point are not known. V is TRBV7-9 and J is TRBJ1-2, with D perhaps TRBD1 (6 bases). The CDR3 reads CASSPDAGAGYTF. The CDR3 bases are TGTGCCAGCAGCCCCGATGCAGGGGCTGGCTACACCTTC.